This is a list of T cell receptor beta chains from one sample in a study of T cell responses to AZD1222 COVID-19 vaccine. Measured with immunoSEQ multiplex PCR; TCRdb has only the in-frame clones, and not every one. The sample comprises roughly 150,000 clones, around 92% of which are singletons, and roughly 2.2% rests with the top ten. Specimen: peripheral blood, collected on day 0 of AZD1222 vaccination. The source of these receptors is an adult in good health. Both conserved end residues are part of each CDR3. D genes are given only for firm matches. The size field is filled for only some rows; it gives once, few, many or a size class.

clone_size	j_call	d_call	v_call	cdr3_aa	cdr3_nt
.	TRBJ2-7	TRBD1	TRBV6-5	CASSYGPTGVGYEQYF	TGTGCCAGCAGTTATGGGCCGACAGGGGTCGGCTACGAGCAGTACTTC
.	TRBJ2-1	TRBD2	TRBV10-2	CASNSGRSERNEQFF	TGCGCCAGCAATAGCGGGAGGTCCGAAAGGAATGAGCAGTTCTTC
.	TRBJ1-5	.	TRBV30	CAWTMGSNQPQHF	TGTGCCTGGACGATGGGAAGCAATCAGCCCCAGCATTTT
.	TRBJ1-5	.	TRBV9	CASSTGGNQPQHF	TGTGCCAGCAGTACGGGGGGCAATCAGCCCCAGCATTTT
.	TRBJ1-3	.	TRBV6-5	CASSYSSGISGNTIYF	TGTGCCAGCAGTTACTCGTCGGGGATCTCTGGAAACACCATATATTTT
.	TRBJ1-3	.	TRBV5-1	CASSLTGIGNTIYF	TGCGCCAGCAGCTTGACAGGGATCGGAAACACCATATATTTT
.	TRBJ2-7	.	TRBV6-6	CASSYTRDEQYF	TGTGCCAGCAGTTACACACGGGACGAGCAGTACTTC
.	TRBJ1-4	.	TRBV6-5	CASTKGVTGNEKLFF	TGTGCCAGCACCAAAGGGGTTACTGGTAATGAAAAACTGTTTTTT
.	TRBJ2-7	TRBD1	TRBV27	CASSTQDRATYEQYF	TGTGCCAGCAGTACCCAGGACAGGGCTACCTACGAGCAGTACTTC
.	TRBJ2-7	TRBD2	TRBV7-6	CASSLRRLAGGPNEQYF	TGTGCCAGCAGCTTAAGGCGACTAGCGGGAGGGCCCAACGAGCAGTACTTC
.	TRBJ2-2	TRBD2	TRBV5-1	CASSERPRTSGNTGELFF	TGCGCCAGCAGTGAGAGACCCCGGACTAGCGGGAACACCGGGGAGCTGTTTTTT
.	TRBJ1-4	.	TRBV2	CASCEGGIGYNEKLFF	TGTGCCAGCTGTGAGGGAGGGATAGGTTATAATGAAAAACTGTTTTTT
.	TRBJ1-6	.	TRBV11-2	CASSLRWDSYNSPLHF	TGTGCCAGCAGCCTCCGCTGGGACTCCTATAATTCACCCCTCCACTTT
.	TRBJ2-5	TRBD2	TRBV11-2	CASSSPVGLAGDETQYF	TGTGCCAGCAGCTCCCCCGTAGGACTAGCGGGGGACGAGACCCAGTACTTC
.	TRBJ2-1	.	TRBV4-3	CASSQEPRRDNEQFF	TGCGCCAGCAGCCAAGAGCCAAGGCGGGACAATGAGCAGTTCTTC
.	TRBJ1-1	TRBD1	TRBV18	CASSLRTGYDTEAFF	TGTGCCAGCTCCCTCCGGACAGGGTATGACACTGAAGCTTTCTTT
.	TRBJ2-7	.	TRBV4-1	CASSPIDRPYEQYF	TGCGCCAGCAGCCCAATCGACAGGCCCTACGAGCAGTACTTC
.	TRBJ2-7	.	TRBV23-1	CASIVKSPPPYEQYF	TGCGCCAGCATTGTAAAATCCCCGCCCCCCTACGAGCAGTACTTC
once	TRBJ1-4	.	TRBV5-1	CASSLGPGDEKLFF	TGCGCCAGCAGCTTGGGACCGGGGGACGAAAAACTGTTTTTT
.	TRBJ2-1	TRBD2	TRBV10-1	CASSPETSGTNNEQFF	TGCGCCAGCAGTCCGGAAACTAGCGGAACCAACAATGAGCAGTTCTTC
.	TRBJ1-1	.	TRBV6-2/TRBV6-3	CASSTGLNTEAFF	TGTGCCAGCAGTACAGGGTTGAACACTGAAGCTTTCTTT
.	TRBJ2-7	.	TRBV18	CASSPPAASYEQYF	TGTGCCAGCTCACCCCCGGCGGCTTCCTACGAGCAGTACTTC
.	TRBJ2-1	.	TRBV5-4	CASSLNPKDGEQFF	TGTGCCAGCAGCTTGAACCCCAAGGACGGTGAGCAGTTCTTC
once	TRBJ2-7	.	TRBV5-1	CASSLVQPPYEQYF	TGCGCCAGCAGCTTGGTACAGCCCCCCTACGAGCAGTACTTC
.	TRBJ1-1	.	TRBV11-3	CASSHNARGTEAFF	TGTGCCAGCAGCCACAACGCGAGAGGGACTGAAGCTTTCTTT
few	TRBJ1-5	.	TRBV5-4	CASSLEGGVNQPQHF	TGTGCCAGCAGCTTGGAGGGAGGGGTTAATCAGCCCCAGCATTTT
.	TRBJ2-7	.	TRBV6-5	CASSYSKEGSYEQYF	TGTGCCAGCAGTTACTCGAAGGAGGGATCCTACGAGCAGTACTTC
.	TRBJ2-7	TRBD2	TRBV18	CASSSPGGVYEQYF	TGTGCCAGCTCATCCCCGGGGGGGGTCTACGAGCAGTACTTC
.	TRBJ2-3	.	TRBV4-1	CASSQGRQVGRTDTQYF	TGCGCCAGCAGCCAAGGGAGACAGGTAGGAAGGACAGATACGCAGTATTTT
.	TRBJ2-3	TRBD1	TRBV5-1	CASSGGDRATDTQYF	TGCGCCAGCAGCGGGGGGGACAGGGCCACAGATACGCAGTATTTT
.	TRBJ2-1	.	TRBV5-1	CASSLIGSGYNEQFF	TGCGCCAGCAGCTTAATAGGAAGTGGGTACAATGAGCAGTTCTTC
.	TRBJ2-7	.	TRBV5-8	CASSFGDLGSYEQYF	TGTGCCAGCAGCTTTGGAGACCTGGGGTCCTACGAGCAGTACTTC
once	TRBJ2-1	.	TRBV5-1	CASSFRTQRSDEQFF	TGCGCCAGCAGCTTTAGGACCCAAAGGAGCGATGAGCAGTTCTTC
.	TRBJ1-4	.	TRBV7-9	CASSLVGSTNEKLFF	TGTGCCAGCAGCTTGGTCGGTTCAACTAATGAAAAACTGTTTTTT
.	TRBJ2-3	.	TRBV3-1/TRBV3-2	CASSPPSRTQYF	TGTGCCAGCAGCCCCCCTAGTCGTACGCAGTATTTT
.	TRBJ1-2	.	TRBV3-1/TRBV3-2	CASSQEYSYTF	TGTGCCAGCAGCCAAGAATATAGCTACACCTTC
.	TRBJ1-5	.	TRBV30	CAWANQGGQPQHF	TGTGCCTGGGCAAACCAGGGAGGTCAGCCCCAGCATTTT
.	TRBJ2-5	.	TRBV29-1	CSVAGSQETQYF	TGCAGCGTTGCTGGGTCACAAGAGACCCAGTACTTC
.	TRBJ1-5	.	TRBV28	CASSTTGEASQPQHF	TGTGCCAGCAGCACCACGGGGGAAGCGAGTCAGCCCCAGCATTTT
.	TRBJ1-1	TRBD1	TRBV27	CASRPGQGRRMNTEAFF	TGTGCCAGCAGGCCGGGACAGGGAAGACGAATGAACACTGAAGCTTTCTTT
.	TRBJ2-3	TRBD2	TRBV9	CASSVGSSGSTDTQYF	TGTGCCAGCAGCGTAGGGAGTAGCGGGAGCACAGATACGCAGTATTTT
.	TRBJ1-5	.	TRBV4-1	CASSQDGTRVVQPQHF	TGCGCCAGCAGCCAAGATGGGACCAGGGTAGTTCAGCCCCAGCATTTT
.	TRBJ2-7	TRBD1	TRBV5-4	CASSTPGQGAREQYF	TGTGCCAGCAGCACGCCGGGACAGGGGGCGAGAGAGCAGTACTTC
once	TRBJ1-1	.	TRBV30	CAWSQAPNRDSAFF	TGTGCCTGGAGTCAAGCCCCTAACAGGGATTCGGCTTTCTTT